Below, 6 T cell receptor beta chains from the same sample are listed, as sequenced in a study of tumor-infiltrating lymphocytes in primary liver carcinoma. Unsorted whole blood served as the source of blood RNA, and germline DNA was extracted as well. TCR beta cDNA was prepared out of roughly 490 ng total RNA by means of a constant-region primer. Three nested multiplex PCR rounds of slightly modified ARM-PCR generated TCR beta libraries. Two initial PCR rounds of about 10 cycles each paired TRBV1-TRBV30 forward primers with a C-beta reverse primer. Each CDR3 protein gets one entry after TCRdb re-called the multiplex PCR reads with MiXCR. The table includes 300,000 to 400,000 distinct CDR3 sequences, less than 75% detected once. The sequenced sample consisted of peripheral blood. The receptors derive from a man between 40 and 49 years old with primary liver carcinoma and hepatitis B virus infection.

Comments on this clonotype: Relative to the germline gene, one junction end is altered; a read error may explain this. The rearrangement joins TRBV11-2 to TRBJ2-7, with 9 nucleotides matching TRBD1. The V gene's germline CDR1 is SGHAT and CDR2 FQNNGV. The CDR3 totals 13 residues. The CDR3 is CATSPDRGREQYF. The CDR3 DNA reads TGTGCCACCAGCCCGGACAGGGGAAGGGAGCAGTATTTC.

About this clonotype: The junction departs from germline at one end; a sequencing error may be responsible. CDR3 coding DNA: TGTCCCAGCAGCTTAGGGACTAGCGGAAAGTACGAGCAGTACTTC. Encoded protein: CPSSLGTSGKYEQYF. J is TRBJ2-7 and V is TRBV11-1; 11 bases line up with TRBD2. In germline, CDR1 is SGHAT, CDR2 FQDESV (reference sequence). The CDR3 is 15 amino acids.

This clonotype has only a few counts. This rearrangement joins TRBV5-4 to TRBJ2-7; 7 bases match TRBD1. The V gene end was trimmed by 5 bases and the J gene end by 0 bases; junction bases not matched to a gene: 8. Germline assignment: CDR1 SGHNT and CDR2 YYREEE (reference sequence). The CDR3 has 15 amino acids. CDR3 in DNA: TGTGCCAGCAGAGCGCCGGGACAGAACTCCTACGAGCAGTACTTC. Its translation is CASRAPGQNSYEQYF.

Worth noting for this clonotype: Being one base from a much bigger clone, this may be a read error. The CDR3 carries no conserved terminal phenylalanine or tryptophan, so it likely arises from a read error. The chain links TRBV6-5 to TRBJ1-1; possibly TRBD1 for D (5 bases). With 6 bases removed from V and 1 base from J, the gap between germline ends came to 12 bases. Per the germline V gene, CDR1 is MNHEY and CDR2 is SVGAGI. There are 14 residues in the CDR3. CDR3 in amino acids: CASSSRTRNTEAFY. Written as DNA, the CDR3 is TGTGCCAGCAGCTCCAGGACACGGAACACTGAAGCTTTCTAT.

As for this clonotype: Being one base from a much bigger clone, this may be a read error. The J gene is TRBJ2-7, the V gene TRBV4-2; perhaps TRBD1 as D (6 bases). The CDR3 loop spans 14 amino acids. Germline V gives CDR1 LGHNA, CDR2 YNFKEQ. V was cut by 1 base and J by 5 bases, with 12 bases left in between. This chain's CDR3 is CASSQAGQSHEQYF. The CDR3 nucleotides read TGTGCCAGCAGCCAAGCCGGACAGTCCCACGAGCAGTACTTC.

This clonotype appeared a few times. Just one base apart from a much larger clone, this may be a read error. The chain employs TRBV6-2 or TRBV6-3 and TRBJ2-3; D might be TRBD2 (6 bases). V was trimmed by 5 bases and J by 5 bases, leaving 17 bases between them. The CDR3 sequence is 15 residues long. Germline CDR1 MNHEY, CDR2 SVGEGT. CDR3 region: CASSPYSEGEDTQYF. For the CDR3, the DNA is TGTGCCAGCAGTCCCTACTCGGAGGGTGAAGATACGCAGTATTTT.